The 23 T cell receptor beta chains reported below all come from one sample, sequenced in a study of patients and donors after allogeneic stem cell transplantation. TCRdb analysed the RT-PCR reads with MiXCR anew, one entry per CDR3 protein. Seen here are about 960,000 distinct CDR3 sequences, roughly 17% observed once, and the top ten hold about 6%. What was sequenced was blood, either unsorted or a sorted T cell fraction (not recorded which). All receptors come from a human donor who was either an allogeneic HSCT recipient or a stem cell or donor lymphocyte infusion donor (not recorded which). It is not recorded whose cells these are; they may come from a transplant donor.

CDR3 nucleotide sequence: TGTGCCAGCAGCTCCCAAGCTTGGGTCACTGAAGCTTTCTTT. The encoded protein is CASSSQAWVTEAFF. This chain connects TRBV7-9 to TRBJ1-1; no firm D call. V lost 4 bases to trimming and J lost 4 bases, with 13 bases between them. The CDR3 is 14 residues long. The germline CDR1 and CDR2 sequences are SEHNR and FQNEAQ (reference sequence).

This clonotype was picked up a small number of times. The gene calls are TRBV5-6 and TRBJ1-1; no firm D call. This CDR3 spans 14 amino acids. V was shortened by 4 bases and J by 1 base, with 11 bases between the two germline ends. The germline CDR1 and CDR2 sequences are SGHDT and YYEEEE. The CDR3 protein is CASSLDHRNTEAFF. CDR3 coding DNA: TGTGCCAGCAGCCTCGATCACAGGAACACTGAAGCTTTCTTT.

V is TRBV12-3 or TRBV12-4 and J is TRBJ1-1, with D possibly TRBD1 on 6 matching bases. The CDR3 is 13 amino acids. V shed 2 bases and J shed 10 bases, with 14 bases lying between them. The CDR3 protein is CASSLTIQGSAFF. CDR3 nucleotide sequence: TGTGCCAGCAGTTTAACGATACAGGGTTCAGCTTTCTTT.

Concerning this clonotype: Relative to the germline gene, one junction end is altered; a read error may explain this. The chain employs TRBV7-3 and TRBJ2-7, with D uncertain. Germline CDR1 and CDR2: SGHTA and FQGTGA. The CDR3 has 16 residues. CDR3 sequence: CASSPAERSHTYEQCF. The CDR3 region has the DNA TGTGCCAGCAGCCCCGCCGAACGAAGTCATACCTACGAGCAGTGCTTC.

The chain uses TRBV30 and TRBJ2-5; D not certain. The germline CDR1 and CDR2 sequences are GTSNPN and SVGIG (reference sequence). CDR3 size: 14 residues. The V gene lost 0 bases and the J gene lost 1 base, with 9 bases spanning the gap. The CDR3 coding sequence is TGTGCCTGGAGTGTACTACGAGTCCAAGAGACCCAGTACTTC. Translation: CAWSVLRVQETQYF.

The chain carries TRBV5-1 and TRBJ2-7, with 8 bases fitting TRBD2. The germline gives CDR1 SGHRS, CDR2 YFSETQ. The junction had 5 bases not matched to a gene; V was cut back by 0 bases and J by 0 bases. This CDR3 has 16 amino acids. The CDR3 loop reads CASSLASTSGSYEQYF. CDR3 DNA: TGCGCCAGCAGCTTGGCCTCTACTAGCGGCTCCTACGAGCAGTACTTC.

This clonotype has just a few counts. The chain links TRBV29-1 to TRBJ2-5, with a possible D match to TRBD2 (6 bases). The V and J ends lost 7 bases and 4 bases respectively, with 16 bases between them. This CDR3 region has 13 residues. CDR1 is SQVTM, CDR2 ANQGSEA, per germline. CDR3 DNA: TGCAGCGCCACCCGGGACTCTCGAGAGACCCAGTACTTC. It yields the protein CSATRDSRETQYF.

The chain uses TRBV4-3 and TRBJ2-6, with D possibly being TRBD1 or TRBD2 (5 bases each). Germline CDR1 LGHNA, CDR2 YSLEER. The CDR3 runs to 17 residues. V lost 1 base, J lost 2 bases, and 12 bases lay in between. The CDR3 coding sequence is TGCGCCAGCAGCCAAGGTTTGGGGGTACCTGGGGCCAACGTCCTGACTTTC. Amino acid sequence: CASSQGLGVPGANVLTF.

A few counts support this clonotype. V gene TRBV7-9 combines with J gene TRBJ2-1; 11 bases line up with TRBD2. This CDR3 spans 15 amino acids. The germline V gene has CDR1 SEHNR and CDR2 FQNEAQ (reference sequence). The V gene end was trimmed by 4 bases and the J gene end by 6 bases; junction bases not matched to a gene: 5. The CDR3 DNA is TGTGCCAGCAGCTCTGGACTAGCGGGCATCAATGAGCAGTTCTTC. Translation gives CASSSGLAGINEQFF.

The chain links TRBV20-1 to TRBJ2-2, with 12 bases aligning to TRBD2. Per germline, CDR1 DFQATT and CDR2 SNEGSKA (reference sequence). V gave up 0 bases and J gave up 1 base; unmatched junction bases: 9. The CDR3 runs 19 residues. The CDR3 DNA reads TGCAGTGCTAGAGATTTAAACCCTAGCGGGAGGGAGAACACCGGGGAGCTGTTTTTT. This sequence encodes CSARDLNPSGRENTGELFF.

The CDR3, as DNA: TGTGCCAGCCCGGGACAGGGGCCTGAAGCTTTCTTT. This gives the protein CASPGQGPEAFF. The rearrangement links TRBV7-9 to TRBJ1-1; 10 bases are shared with TRBD1. Trimming removed 8 bases from V and 6 bases from J; junction bases left unmatched: 3. This CDR3 is 12 amino acids long. From germline, CDR1 is SEHNR and CDR2 FQNEAQ (reference sequence).

The chain recombines TRBV20-1 with TRBJ2-7; 11 nucleotides match TRBD2. V shed 6 bases, J shed 6 bases, and the junction held 10 bases outside the gene matches. Germline V lookup: CDR1 DFQATT, CDR2 SNEGSKA (reference sequence). The CDR3 runs 14 residues. The CDR3: CSADRLAGPIEQYF. CDR3 in DNA: TGCAGTGCCGACCGACTAGCGGGACCCATCGAGCAGTACTTC.

This clonotype came up many times. DNA of the CDR3: TGTGCCAGCAGCCCGATGGGGTATGGCTACACCTTC. Translating it yields CASSPMGYGYTF. V gene TRBV6-5 combines with J gene TRBJ1-2; D gene unclear. This CDR3 has 12 residues. The germline V gene has CDR1 MNHEY and CDR2 SVGAGI. The V end lost 6 bases, the J end lost 5 bases, and 10 bases lay between the germline ends.

This clonotype was counted a few times. This chain joins TRBV11-2 and TRBJ1-1, with TRBD1 matching 9 bases. There are 16 residues in the CDR3. V shed 4 bases and J 5 bases; nucleotides not matched to a gene: 11. The germline V gene has CDR1 SGHAT and CDR2 FQNNGV. The CDR3 bases are TGTGCCAGCAGCTCCCTGGGACAGGGTCGTCGTACTGAAGCTTTCTTT. This codes for CASSSLGQGRRTEAFF.

This clonotype was found a few times. The genes are TRBV7-2 and TRBJ2-1; D ambiguous. Per the germline V gene, CDR1 is SGHTA and CDR2 is FQGNSA. Trimming removed 2 bases at V and 9 bases at J, with 11 bases between. The CDR3 consists of 13 residues. The CDR3 nucleotides read TGTGCCAGCAGCTTATGGCCGAGAAGTGAGCAGTTCTTC. Translating it yields CASSLWPRSEQFF.

J is TRBJ2-7 and V is TRBV10-3, with 7 bases fitting TRBD1. Trimming cost V 3 bases and J 2 bases; bases outside gene matches: 4. CDR1 is ENHRY and CDR2 is SYGVKD in the germline V gene. The CDR3 loop spans 14 amino acids. CDR3 loop: CAISEQGPPYEQYF. In DNA, the CDR3 is TGTGCCATCAGTGAACAGGGGCCCCCCTACGAGCAGTACTTC.

The chain joins TRBV6-1 to TRBJ2-7; TRBD1 agrees at 7 bases. Germline lookup yields CDR1 MNHNS and CDR2 SASEGT. J was trimmed by 0 bases and V by 7 bases; bases with no gene match: 6. This CDR3 is 14 amino acids long. The CDR3 DNA reads TGTGCCAGCACCCCCCGGACAGGCTCCTACGAGCAGTACTTC. This sequence encodes CASTPRTGSYEQYF.

This clonotype was detected ten times or more. The V gene is TRBV5-1, the J gene TRBJ1-5; D gene ambiguous. Trimming shortened V by 0 bases and J by 2 bases, and 9 bases separated the two germline ends. Germline-derived CDR1 and CDR2 are SGHRS and YFSETQ. The CDR3 totals 15 residues. CDR3 amino acids: CASSLEGSGNQPQHF. CDR3 sequence (DNA): TGCGCCAGCAGCTTGGAAGGATCGGGCAATCAGCCCCAGCATTTT.

This clonotype turned up a few times. This chain links TRBV6-5 with TRBJ1-2, with D perhaps TRBD1 (5 bases). Trimming pared 5 bases from V and 7 bases from J, leaving 11 bases between. Germline V lookup: CDR1 MNHEY, CDR2 SVGAGI. The CDR3 covers 12 residues. CDR3 protein: CASSEPGGGYTF. The CDR3 DNA is TGTGCCAGCAGTGAACCGGGGGGTGGCTACACCTTC.

The sample holds one count of this clonotype. V and J are TRBV27 and TRBJ2-1; D uncertain. V was cut by 3 bases and J by 9 bases, with 15 bases left in between. The CDR3 runs to 14 residues. CDR1 and CDR2 (germline): MNHEY, SMNVEV (reference sequence). This CDR3 reads CASSLYLSITEQFF. The CDR3 bases are TGTGCCAGCAGTTTGTACCTCTCCATTACTGAGCAGTTCTTC.

This clonotype was seen repeatedly, ten times or more. The chain recombines TRBV6-6 with TRBJ2-5; D remains unclear. CDR1 is MNHNY, CDR2 SVGAGI, per germline (reference sequence). The ends were cut back, 2 bases at V and 5 bases at J, with 6 bases in the middle. This CDR3 spans 12 amino acids. The CDR3 DNA is TGTGCCAGCAGTTACGTGGGTGAGACCCAGTACTTC. Amino acids: CASSYVGETQYF.

This clonotype has more than one count but fewer than ten. The V gene is TRBV5-1, the J gene TRBJ1-2, with a tentative D call TRBD1 (6 bases). V lost 4 bases, J lost 3 bases, and 16 bases lay in between. Germline CDR1 reads SGHRS; CDR2 reads YFSETQ. The CDR3 is made up of 15 amino acids. The CDR3 sequence: CASSPVPGEDYGYTF. The CDR3 nucleotides read TGCGCCAGCAGCCCGGTTCCAGGGGAGGACTATGGCTACACCTTC.

This chain connects TRBV6-2 or TRBV6-3 to TRBJ1-2; no definite D call. This CDR3 is 13 amino acids long. Germline CDR1 MNHEY, CDR2 SVGEGT. Trimming shortened V by 2 bases and J by 5 bases, and 9 bases separated the two germline ends. The CDR3 DNA is TGTGCCAGCAGTTACGCCGAGAATTATGGCTACACCTTC. It codes for CASSYAENYGYTF.